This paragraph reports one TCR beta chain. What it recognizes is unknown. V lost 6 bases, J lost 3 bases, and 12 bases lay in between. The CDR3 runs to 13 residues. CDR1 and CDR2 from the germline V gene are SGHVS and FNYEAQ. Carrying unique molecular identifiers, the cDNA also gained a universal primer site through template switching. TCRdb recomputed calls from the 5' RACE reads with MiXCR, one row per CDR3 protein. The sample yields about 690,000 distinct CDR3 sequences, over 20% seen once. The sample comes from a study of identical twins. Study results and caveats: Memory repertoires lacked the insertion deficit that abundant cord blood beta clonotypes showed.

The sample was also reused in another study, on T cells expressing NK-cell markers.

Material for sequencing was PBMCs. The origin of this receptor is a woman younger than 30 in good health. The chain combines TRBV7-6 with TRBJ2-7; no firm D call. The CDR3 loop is CASSPVHRYEQYF. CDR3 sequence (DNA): TGTGCCAGCAGTCCCGTCCATCGCTACGAGCAGTACTTC.